This entry describes one TCR beta chain. The antigen remains unidentified. CDR3 length: 15 residues. Germline V lookup: CDR1 LNHDA, CDR2 SQIVND (reference sequence). Trimming took 4 bases from V and 6 from J, leaving 18 bases between them. The repertoire was sequenced with immunoSEQ multiplex PCR; TCRdb's copy has only in-frame clones and lacks some. The sample consists of about 100,000 clones, roughly 84% of them appearing once. The sample belongs to a study of graft-versus-host responses after intestinal transplantation. This TCR derives from a human donor who was the organ donor for an intestinal transplant. The chain employs TRBV19 and TRBJ1-1; D perhaps matches TRBD1 (5 bases). The source material was unstimulated CD4+ T cells sorted from spleen or lymph node cells, sampled before transplant. The CDR3 nucleotides read TGTGCCAGTAGTACTTCCGCAGCAGTAGGGGCTGAAGCTTTCTTT. It codes for CASSTSAAVGAEAFF.